The rows below give T cell receptor beta chains drawn from one sample of a study of beta chain features in type 1 diabetes. This table comes from immunoSEQ multiplex PCR, and its TCRdb copy is limited to in-frame clones, with some not included. The repertoire holds 200,000 to 250,000 clones, 27% seen once, with around 4% in the top ten. The sequencing sample was made of central memory CD4+ T cells from blood. All receptors derive from a man aged 25-45 years in good health. Both conserved end residues are part of each CDR3. The D gene is left open where the match is weak. Clone size appears in some rows only: once, few, many, or a class for an expanded clone.

CAISESLGGSYEQYF	TGTGCCATCAGTGAGTCGTTAGGGGGCTCCTACGAGCAGTACTTC	-	TRBV10-3	TRBJ2-7	-
CAEGVAGGGDTQYF	TGTGCCGAGGGAGTAGCGGGAGGTGGAGATACGCAGTATTTT	TRBD2	TRBV30	TRBJ2-3	-
CSYSTVNTEAFF	TGCAGCTACTCTACGGTGAACACTGAAGCTTTCTTT	-	TRBV29-1	TRBJ1-1	-
CASSRRQGGTDTQYF	TGTGCCAGCAGCCGAAGACAGGGGGGCACAGATACGCAGTATTTT	TRBD1	TRBV7-9	TRBJ2-3	-
CASSPDRLTGTGYNSPLHF	TGTGCCAGCAGCCCAGACCGACTAACCGGGACAGGCTATAATTCACCCCTCCACTTT	TRBD1	TRBV27	TRBJ1-6	-
CAAQGGGYEQYF	TGTGCCGCTCAAGGAGGGGGCTACGAGCAGTACTTC	-	TRBV6-5	TRBJ2-7	many
CASSVAGTYYNEQFF	TGTGCCAGCAGCGTAGCGGGAACTTACTACAATGAGCAGTTCTTC	TRBD2	TRBV5-6	TRBJ2-1	few
CATSIGTDSYEQYF	TGTGCCACCAGCATTGGGACGGACTCCTACGAGCAGTACTTC	-	TRBV15	TRBJ2-7	few
CASSSTRALGEQYF	TGTGCCAGCAGCTCTACTAGGGCCCTCGGGGAGCAGTACTTC	-	TRBV5-6	TRBJ2-7	many
CASSYSGGADQETQYF	TGTGCCAGCAGCTACTCGGGGGGAGCGGACCAAGAGACCCAGTACTTC	TRBD2	TRBV7-2	TRBJ2-5	few
CASSFWAYVTGPISGANVLTF	TGTGCCAGCAGCTTTTGGGCTTACGTGACAGGACCGATCTCTGGGGCCAACGTCCTGACTTTC	-	TRBV7-6	TRBJ2-6	many
CASSPRTALYTDTQYF	TGTGCCAGCAGCCCCCGGACGGCGCTCTACACAGATACGCAGTATTTT	-	TRBV7-2	TRBJ2-3	few
CAWSVGASTYEQYF	TGTGCCTGGAGTGTAGGGGCCAGTACCTACGAGCAGTACTTC	-	TRBV30	TRBJ2-7	-
CSATAAGTQYF	TGCAGTGCGACGGCAGCGGGGACCCAGTACTTC	-	TRBV20-1	TRBJ2-5	-
CASSLRINTEAFF	TGTGCCAGCAGTTTAAGGATCAACACTGAAGCTTTCTTT	-	TRBV28	TRBJ1-1	-
CASSFRYSYEQYF	TGTGCCAGCAGCTTCCGATACTCCTACGAGCAGTACTTC	-	TRBV13	TRBJ2-7	-
CASSLTIASTDTQYF	TGTGCCAGCAGCCTTACCATAGCTAGCACAGATACGCAGTATTTT	-	TRBV6-6	TRBJ2-3	few
CASLLQGATGELFF	TGTGCCAGCCTTCTACAGGGGGCTACCGGGGAGCTGTTTTTT	TRBD1	TRBV28	TRBJ2-2	few
CASSLAQSRTASTDTQYF	TGCGCCAGCAGCTTGGCCCAATCCAGGACGGCTAGCACAGATACGCAGTATTTT	-	TRBV5-1	TRBJ2-3	few
CASTSGIGGRAKNIQYF	TGTGCCAGCACTAGCGGGATTGGAGGGCGCGCCAAAAACATTCAGTACTTC	TRBD2	TRBV2	TRBJ2-4	-
CASTLDSSYEQYF	TGTGCCAGCACCCTGGACAGTTCCTACGAGCAGTACTTC	-	TRBV5-6	TRBJ2-7	few
CASSETGESYEQYF	TGTGCCAGCAGTGAAACAGGGGAGTCCTACGAGCAGTACTTC	TRBD1	TRBV7-9	TRBJ2-7	-
CSASYPHTF	TGCAGTGCTAGTTATCCTCACACCTTC	-	TRBV20-1	TRBJ1-2	few
CAWARNSNQPQHF	TGTGCCTGGGCTAGGAATAGCAATCAGCCCCAGCATTTT	-	TRBV30	TRBJ1-5	-
CSASAGNTIYF	TGCAGTGCTAGTGCTGGAAACACCATATATTTT	-	TRBV20-1	TRBJ1-3	few
CASSLALTNLRELFF	TGTGCCAGCAGCTTAGCTCTTACTAACCTCCGGGAGCTGTTTTTT	-	TRBV7-9	TRBJ2-2	many
CATSPKSPRGYTF	TGTGCCACCTCCCCAAAAAGCCCCCGCGGCTACACCTTC	-	TRBV21-1	TRBJ1-2	-
CASSEILPLAGGVGELFF	TGCGCCAGCAGTGAGATACTTCCTCTAGCGGGAGGAGTCGGGGAGCTGTTTTTT	TRBD2	TRBV10-1	TRBJ2-2	few
CASSLEVQTNTGELFF	TGTGCCAGCAGCTTAGAGGTCCAGACGAACACCGGGGAGCTGTTTTTT	-	TRBV11-2	TRBJ2-2	-
CAWTEGPHNEQFF	TGTGCCTGGACAGAAGGACCTCACAATGAGCAGTTCTTC	-	TRBV30	TRBJ2-1	-
CSAWSTDTQYF	TGCAGTGCTTGGAGCACAGATACGCAGTATTTT	-	TRBV20-1	TRBJ2-3	-
CSAEVDRANYGYTF	TGCAGCGCTGAAGTGGACCGCGCTAACTATGGCTACACCTTC	-	TRBV29-1	TRBJ1-2	few
CASSSNSGKTDTQYF	TGTGCCAGCAGCTCCAATAGCGGGAAAACAGATACGCAGTATTTT	TRBD2	TRBV7-2	TRBJ2-3	few
CAWSAHNEQFF	TGTGCCTGGAGTGCCCACAATGAGCAGTTCTTC	-	TRBV30	TRBJ2-1	few
CASSAHRTSGNEQFF	TGTGCCAGCAGTGCGCATAGGACTAGCGGCAATGAGCAGTTCTTC	TRBD2	TRBV6-5	TRBJ2-1	few
CASSKGTANTEAFF	TGTGCCAGCAGTAAAGGGACAGCAAACACTGAAGCTTTCTTT	TRBD1	TRBV6-5	TRBJ1-1	-
CASSSRGGTDTQYF	TGTGCCAGCAGCTCCCGAGGGGGCACAGATACGCAGTATTTT	-	TRBV7-2	TRBJ2-3	few
CASSEYQTQYF	TGTGCCAGCAGTGAATACCAGACCCAGTACTTC	-	TRBV25-1	TRBJ2-5	-
CASSPRTGEDEQYF	TGTGCCAGCAGCCCTCGGACAGGGGAGGACGAGCAGTACTTC	TRBD1	TRBV7-9	TRBJ2-7	few
CASRGRSAGSYNEQFF	TGTGCCAGTAGAGGCCGGTCAGCGGGCTCCTACAATGAGCAGTTCTTC	-	TRBV19	TRBJ2-1	few
CASSAHQGNNSPLHF	TGTGCCAGCAGCGCCCATCAGGGAAATAATTCACCCCTCCACTTT	-	TRBV7-2	TRBJ1-6	-
CASNPRQGGSYEQYF	TGTGCCAGCAACCCGAGACAGGGGGGCTCCTACGAGCAGTACTTC	TRBD1	TRBV6-5	TRBJ2-7	-
CASSHPGLDSSYEQYF	TGTGCCAGCAGCCATCCCGGACTAGACAGCTCCTACGAGCAGTACTTC	TRBD2	TRBV4-2	TRBJ2-7	few
CASSLTSGTLSYEQYF	TGTGCCAGCAGCCTTACCTCCGGGACACTCTCCTACGAGCAGTACTTC	-	TRBV7-9	TRBJ2-7	few
CASSPPPAGGRGEQFF	TGTGCCAGCTCACCACCCCCAGCGGGGGGGCGTGGTGAGCAGTTCTTC	TRBD2	TRBV18	TRBJ2-1	once
CASSMESYVSDTQYF	TGTGCCAGCAGCATGGAAAGCTACGTGTCGGATACGCAGTATTTT	-	TRBV7-9	TRBJ2-3	few
CASSGTSGNEQFF	TGTGCCAGCAGCGGTACTAGCGGCAATGAGCAGTTCTTC	TRBD2	TRBV5-4	TRBJ2-1	few
CASSEDRVSNQPQHF	TGTGCCAGCAGCGAGGACAGGGTTAGCAATCAGCCCCAGCATTTT	TRBD1	TRBV7-8	TRBJ1-5	-
CAISLDNYGYTF	TGTGCCATCTCTCTAGACAACTATGGCTACACCTTC	-	TRBV10-3	TRBJ1-2	few
CASIGTSGGADTQYF	TGTGCCAGCATCGGGACTAGCGGGGGGGCCGATACGCAGTATTTT	TRBD2	TRBV25-1	TRBJ2-3	-